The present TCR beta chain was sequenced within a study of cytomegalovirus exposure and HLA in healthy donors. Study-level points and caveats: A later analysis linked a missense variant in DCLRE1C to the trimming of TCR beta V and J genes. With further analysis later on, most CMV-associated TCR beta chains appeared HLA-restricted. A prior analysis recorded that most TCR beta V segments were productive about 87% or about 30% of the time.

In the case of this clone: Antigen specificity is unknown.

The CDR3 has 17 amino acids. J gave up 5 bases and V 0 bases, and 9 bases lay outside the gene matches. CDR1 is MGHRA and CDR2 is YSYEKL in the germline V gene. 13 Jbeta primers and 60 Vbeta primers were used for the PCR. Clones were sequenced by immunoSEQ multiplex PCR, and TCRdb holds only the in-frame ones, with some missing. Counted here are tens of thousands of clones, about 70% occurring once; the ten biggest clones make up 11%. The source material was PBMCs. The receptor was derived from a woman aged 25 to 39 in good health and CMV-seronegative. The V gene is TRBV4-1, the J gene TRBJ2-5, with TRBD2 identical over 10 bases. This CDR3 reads CASSQDRLSGGEETQYF. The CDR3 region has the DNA TGCGCCAGCAGCCAAGATCGCCTAAGCGGGGGGGAGGAGACCCAGTACTTC.